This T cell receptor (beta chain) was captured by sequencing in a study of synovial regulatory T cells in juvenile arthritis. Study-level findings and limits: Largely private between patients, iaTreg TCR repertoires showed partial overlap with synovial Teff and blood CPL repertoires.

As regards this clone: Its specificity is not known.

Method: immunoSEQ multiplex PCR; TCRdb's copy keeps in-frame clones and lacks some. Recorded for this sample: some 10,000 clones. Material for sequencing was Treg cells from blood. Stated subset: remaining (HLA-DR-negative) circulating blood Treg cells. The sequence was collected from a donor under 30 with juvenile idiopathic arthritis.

The CDR3 here is CASSFWTVPGDTQYF. V usage is TRBV11-2 and J usage is TRBJ2-3; TCRdb indicates TRBD1, and absent DNA this call remains unverified. This CDR3 is 15 amino acids long. The DNA is not on file. Looked up from germline, CDR1 is SGHAT and CDR2 is FQNNGV.